The 24 T cell receptor beta chains in this list originate from one sample, sequenced in a study of T cell responses to AZD1222 COVID-19 vaccine (dated by TCRdb to the early 2020s). Library preparation used the immunoSEQ multiplex PCR assay. TCRdb took over this immuneACCESS table, retaining in-frame rearrangements with V and J assigned. Such tables are incomplete; in checked studies, under half of the missing clones stem from an unresolved V gene, and the remainder is unexplained. Present in this sample are approximately 120,000 clones, 80% to 90% of which were seen just once. In total, the top ten clones hold around 4% of the sample. Taken with the paper, the label for time point translates to: baseline before first vaccination. The source material was peripheral blood, sampled on day 0 of AZD1222 vaccination. The source is an adult in good health.

This chain connects TRBV5-4 to TRBJ2-1; 13 nucleotides line up with TRBD2. With 7 bases clipped from V and 8 bases from J, the junction kept 3 bases outside the gene matches. CDR1 is SGHNT, CDR2 YYREEE, per germline (reference sequence). This CDR3 spans 13 amino acids. CDR3 nucleotide sequence: TGTGCCAGCGGACTAGCGGGAGTTTATGAGCAGTTCTTC. Encoded protein: CASGLAGVYEQFF.

V gene TRBV5-1 combines with J gene TRBJ1-1; D is unclear. Trimming shortened V by 4 bases and J by 5 bases, and 15 bases separated the two germline ends. Germline CDR1 is SGHRS and CDR2 is YFSETQ. There are 14 residues in the CDR3. The CDR3 loop reads CASSINIGITEAFF. For the CDR3, the DNA is TGCGCCAGCAGCATTAACATAGGGATAACTGAAGCTTTCTTT.

The chain recombines TRBV6-2 or TRBV6-3 with TRBJ2-7, with D uncertain. Germline CDR1 is MNHEY and CDR2 is SVGEGT. The CDR3 loop spans 13 amino acids. Trimming stripped 3 bases from V and 3 bases from J, with 9 bases between. The CDR3 sequence: CASSYRRVYEQYF. DNA of the CDR3: TGTGCCAGCAGTTATCGTCGGGTCTACGAGCAGTACTTC.

The rearrangement links TRBV11-2 to TRBJ2-7, with unresolved D. The V end was cut by 5 bases, the J end by 4 bases, with 9 bases between. The CDR3 runs to 12 residues. From germline, CDR1 is SGHAT and CDR2 FQNNGV. The DNA for the CDR3 is TGTGCCAGCAGCCCGATGGGATACGAGCAGTACTTC. This sequence encodes CASSPMGYEQYF.

This sequence joins TRBV12-5 and TRBJ2-3; TRBD2 matches 11 bases. The V segment lost 1 base and the J segment 2 bases; nucleotides outside the gene matches: 2. Germline lookup yields CDR1 LGHNT and CDR2 FRNRAP. The CDR3 contains 16 residues. The chain's CDR3 is CASGLGLAGLTDTQYF. The CDR3, as DNA: TGTGCTAGTGGTTTGGGACTAGCGGGACTCACAGATACGCAGTATTTT. The full variable domain, rest sourced from reference TRBV12-5 and TRBJ2-3, is DARVTQTPRHKVTEMGQEVTMRCQPILGHNTVFWYRQTMMQGLELLAYFRNRAPLDDSGMPKDRFSAEMPDATLATLKIQPSEPRDSAVYFCASGLGLAGLTDTQYFGPGTRLTVL.

The CDR3 protein is CASSYGSGTSTGELFF. CDR3 nucleotide sequence: TGTGCCAGCAGTTACGGGTCAGGGACGAGTACCGGGGAGCTGTTTTTT. V and J are TRBV7-9 and TRBJ2-2; the D call may be TRBD1 or TRBD2 (5 bases each). Germline lookup yields CDR1 SEHNR and CDR2 FQNEAQ (reference sequence). V shed 6 bases and J shed 5 bases, with 19 bases lying between them. The CDR3 extends over 16 amino acids.

This chain connects TRBV9 to TRBJ1-4; maybe TRBD1 (5 bases). Trimming removed 0 bases from V and 3 bases from J, with 15 bases in between. The CDR3 spans 17 residues. In germline, CDR1 is SGDLS, CDR2 YYNGEE. The CDR3 loop is CASSVAGTVGSNEKLFF. Written as DNA, the CDR3 is TGTGCCAGCAGCGTAGCTGGGACCGTGGGTTCTAATGAAAAACTGTTTTTT.

V gene TRBV30 combines with J gene TRBJ1-6; tentative D call: TRBD1 (5 bases). Germline V gives CDR1 GTSNPN, CDR2 SVGIG (reference sequence). V lost 0 bases and J 1 base, leaving 10 bases between the germline ends. The CDR3 sequence is 16 residues long. The DNA for the CDR3 is TGTGCCTGGAGTGTACGGGGGTTATCCTATAATTCACCCCTCCACTTT. It translates to CAWSVRGLSYNSPLHF. Combining the CDR3 with reference TRBV30 and TRBJ1-6 gives the whole variable domain SQTIHQWPATLVQPVGSPLSLECTVEGTSNPNLYWYRQAAGRGLQLLFYSVGIGQISSEVPQNLSASRPQDRQFILSSKKLLLSDSGFYLCAWSVRGLSYNSPLHFGNGTRLTVT.

This chain connects TRBV6-2 or TRBV6-3 to TRBJ2-3, with no clear D. The CDR3 loop spans 11 amino acids. The germline V and J ends were trimmed by 5 bases and 10 bases, with 10 bases remaining between them. Germline CDR1 reads MNHEY; CDR2 reads SVGEGT. As DNA, the CDR3 is TGTGCCAGCAGTATCTTATCCTCGCAGTATTTT. Translating it yields CASSILSSQYF.

The rearrangement uses TRBV27 and TRBJ2-5; 12 nucleotides align to TRBD1. The CDR3 runs 15 residues. Germline-derived CDR1 and CDR2 are MNHEY and SMNVEV (reference sequence). Trimming removed 3 bases from V and 4 bases from J; junction bases left unmatched: 3. The CDR3 region has the DNA TGTGCCAGCAGTTTGGGACAGGGGGCACGAGAGACCCAGTACTTC. This codes for CASSLGQGARETQYF.

This clone was detected once. V gene TRBV7-3 combines with J gene TRBJ2-1; no firm D call. V lost 1 base and J lost 5, with 9 bases in between. Germline V CDR1 and CDR2: SGHTA, FQGTGA. The CDR3 is 14 amino acids. The CDR3 loop reads CASSLMGAHNEQFF. The CDR3 DNA reads TGTGCCAGCAGCTTAATGGGCGCCCACAATGAGCAGTTCTTC.

The table lists this clone with a few counts. This sequence joins TRBV10-1 and TRBJ2-7; TRBD1 matches at 9 bases. Germline CDR1 and CDR2: WNHNN and SYGVQD (reference sequence). The CDR3 runs to 12 residues. Trimming cost V 8 bases and J 4 bases; bases outside gene matches: 3. The CDR3 loop is CASGDREYEQYF. Here the CDR3 DNA reads TGCGCCAGCGGGGACAGGGAGTACGAGCAGTACTTC.

V is TRBV5-1 and J is TRBJ1-4; 9 nucleotides align to TRBD1. The ends lost 0 bases at V and 8 bases at J; junction bases unmatched: 5. Germline V lookup: CDR1 SGHRS, CDR2 YFSETQ. The CDR3 contains 15 residues. CDR3 nucleotide sequence: TGCGCCAGCAGCTTGGGAGGACAGGGGATGGAAAAACTGTTTTTT. Protein sequence: CASSLGGQGMEKLFF.

A word on this clone: Other DNA sequences in the sample encode the same CDR3. The chain links TRBV28 to TRBJ2-7; 7 nucleotides align to TRBD2. The CDR3 covers 14 residues. V was clipped by 3 bases and J by 2 bases; unmatched bases: 4. Germline V gene data show CDR1 as MDHEN and CDR2 as SYDVKM. The DNA for the CDR3 is TGTGCCAGCAGTTTTTCGAGCGGGGCCTACGAGCAGTACTTC. Its protein product is CASSFSSGAYEQYF.

This sequence joins TRBV5-4 and TRBJ1-1; D remains unclear. This CDR3 has 14 residues. The germline gives CDR1 SGHNT, CDR2 YYREEE (reference sequence). V was cut by 0 bases and J by 8 bases, with 14 bases left in between. CDR3 sequence: CASSLAKNSGEAFF. In nucleotides, the CDR3 is TGTGCCAGCAGCTTGGCCAAGAACTCAGGCGAAGCTTTCTTT.

The rearrangement uses TRBV6-1 and TRBJ2-7, with unresolved D. V dropped 0 bases and J dropped 3 bases, with 9 bases sitting between them. Germline V gene data show CDR1 as MNHNS and CDR2 as SASEGT. CDR3 length equals 14 residues. The CDR3 region is CASSEALSIYEQYF. CDR3 bases: TGTGCCAGCAGTGAAGCTCTCTCGATCTACGAGCAGTACTTC.

The chain combines TRBV30 with TRBJ1-3; 8 nucleotides match TRBD1. Germline-derived CDR1 and CDR2 are GTSNPN and SVGIG (reference sequence). V gave up 4 bases and J gave up 2 bases; unmatched junction bases: 4. The CDR3 runs to 14 residues. The CDR3 nucleotides read TGTGCCTGGAACAGGGGGTCCGCTGGAAACACCATATATTTT. It codes for CAWNRGSAGNTIYF.

The chain has TRBV6-5 and TRBJ2-7; D is unresolved. Germline CDR1 is MNHEY and CDR2 is SVGAGI. With 2 bases removed from V and 3 bases from J, the gap between germline ends came to 14 bases. The CDR3 length is 15 residues. CDR3: CASSYVGGARYEQYF. CDR3 in DNA: TGTGCCAGCAGTTACGTCGGCGGTGCCCGCTACGAGCAGTACTTC.

The chain has TRBV5-6 and TRBJ1-1, with 7 positions matching TRBD1. CDR3 length: 15 amino acids. V lost 0 bases, J lost 4 bases, and 6 bases stayed unmatched. Germline assignment: CDR1 SGHDT and CDR2 YYEEEE. The CDR3 reads CASSLEKGAGTEAFF. CDR3 nucleotide sequence: TGTGCCAGCAGCTTGGAGAAGGGGGCCGGCACTGAAGCTTTCTTT. Combining the CDR3 with reference TRBV5-6 and TRBJ1-1 gives the whole variable domain DAGVTQSPTHLIKTRGQQVTLRCSPKSGHDTVSWYQQALGQGPQFIFQYYEEEERQRGNFPDRFSGHQFPNYSSELNVNALLLGDSALYLCASSLEKGAGTEAFFGQGTRLTVV.

V gene TRBV12-2 combines with J gene TRBJ1-5. TRBV12-2 is noted as a pseudogene. This CDR3 contains 15 residues. Here the CDR3 DNA reads TGTGCAAGTCGCAGACGACCCATAGGAAATCAGCCCCAGCATTTT. Its translation: CASRRRPIGNQPQHF.

CDR3 protein: CASSLYQGEAFF. The CDR3 DNA sequence: TGTGCCAGCAGTTTATACCAAGGGGAAGCTTTCTTT. The chain uses TRBV27 and TRBJ1-1; D remains ambiguous. The germline V gene encodes CDR1 MNHEY and CDR2 SMNVEV (reference sequence). The V end lost 1 base, the J end lost 8 bases, and 8 bases lay between the germline ends. This CDR3 comprises 12 residues.

The J gene is TRBJ2-1, the V gene TRBV27; 11 nucleotides line up with TRBD1. The CDR3 has 16 residues. Trimming at V came to 4 bases and at J to 6 bases, leaving 8 bases not matched to a gene. Germline assignment: CDR1 MNHEY and CDR2 SMNVEV (reference sequence). This CDR3 reads CASSSMGQGVVNEQFF. CDR3 nucleotide sequence: TGTGCCAGCAGTTCTATGGGACAGGGGGTGGTCAATGAGCAGTTCTTC.

A remark on this clone: At one boundary the junction diverges from the germline segment, which might be a read error. The V and J genes are TRBV10-2 and TRBJ2-2; D gene unclear. The CDR3 totals 14 residues. Germline lookup yields CDR1 WSHSY and CDR2 SAAADI. The CDR3, as DNA: TGCGCCAGCAGGGAGTCTCTGGGTCCCGGGGAGCTGTTTTTT. It translates to CASRESLGPGELFF.

The rearrangement joins TRBV4-1 to TRBJ1-4; D is ambiguous. The CDR3 contains 14 residues. CDR1 and CDR2 (germline): MGHRA, YSYEKL. V was shortened by 0 bases and J by 6 bases, with 8 bases between the two germline ends. The CDR3 coding sequence is TGCGCCAGCAGCCAAGAGGTACGAGATGAAAAACTGTTTTTT. Residues: CASSQEVRDEKLFF.